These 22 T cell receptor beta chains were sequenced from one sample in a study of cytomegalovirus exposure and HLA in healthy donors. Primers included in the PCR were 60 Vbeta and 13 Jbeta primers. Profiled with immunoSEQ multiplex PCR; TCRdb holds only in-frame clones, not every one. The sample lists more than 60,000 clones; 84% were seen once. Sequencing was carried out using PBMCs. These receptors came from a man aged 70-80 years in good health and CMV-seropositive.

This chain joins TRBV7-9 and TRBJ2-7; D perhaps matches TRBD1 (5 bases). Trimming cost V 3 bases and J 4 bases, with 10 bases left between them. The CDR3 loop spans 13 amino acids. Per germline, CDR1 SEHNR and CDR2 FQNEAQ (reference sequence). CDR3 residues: CASSFRTPYEQYF. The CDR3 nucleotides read TGTGCCAGCAGCTTCCGGACACCTTACGAGCAGTACTTC.

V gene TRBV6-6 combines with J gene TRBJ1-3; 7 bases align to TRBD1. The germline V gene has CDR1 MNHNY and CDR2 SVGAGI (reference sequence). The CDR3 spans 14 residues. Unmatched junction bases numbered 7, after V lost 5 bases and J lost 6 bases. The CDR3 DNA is TGTGCCAGCAGTCCCACAGGGGCCAAAAACACCATATATTTT. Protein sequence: CASSPTGAKNTIYF.

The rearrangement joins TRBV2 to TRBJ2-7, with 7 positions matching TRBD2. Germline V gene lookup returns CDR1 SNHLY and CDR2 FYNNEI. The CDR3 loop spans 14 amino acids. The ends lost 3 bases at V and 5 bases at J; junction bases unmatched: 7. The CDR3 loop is CASSEGWAGDEQYF. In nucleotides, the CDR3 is TGTGCCAGCAGTGAGGGCTGGGCGGGGGACGAGCAGTACTTC. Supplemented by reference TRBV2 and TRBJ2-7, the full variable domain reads EPEVTQTPSHQVTQMGQEVILRCVPISNHLYFYWYRQILGQKVEFLVSFYNNEISEKSEIFDDQFSVERPDGSNFTLKIRSTKLEDSAMYFCASSEGWAGDEQYFGPGTRLTVT.

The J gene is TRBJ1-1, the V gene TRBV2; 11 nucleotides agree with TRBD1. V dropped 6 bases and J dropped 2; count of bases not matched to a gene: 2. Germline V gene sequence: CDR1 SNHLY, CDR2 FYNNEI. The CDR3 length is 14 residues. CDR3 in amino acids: CASRGTGGNTEAFF. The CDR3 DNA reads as TGTGCCAGCAGAGGGACAGGGGGAAACACTGAAGCTTTCTTT.

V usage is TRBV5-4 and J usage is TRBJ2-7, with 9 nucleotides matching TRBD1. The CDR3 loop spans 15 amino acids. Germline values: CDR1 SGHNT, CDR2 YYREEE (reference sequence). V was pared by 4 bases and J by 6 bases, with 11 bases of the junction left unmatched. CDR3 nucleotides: TGTGCCAGCAGCCCAGAACTCGACAGGGGGAGCGAGCAGTACTTC. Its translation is CASSPELDRGSEQYF.

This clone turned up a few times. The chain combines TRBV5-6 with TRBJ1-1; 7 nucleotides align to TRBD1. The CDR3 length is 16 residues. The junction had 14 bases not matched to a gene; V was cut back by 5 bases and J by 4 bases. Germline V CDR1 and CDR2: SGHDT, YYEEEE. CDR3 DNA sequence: TGTGCCAGCAGTTATCCCGGGACAGCGCTTGGCACTGAAGCTTTCTTT. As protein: CASSYPGTALGTEAFF.

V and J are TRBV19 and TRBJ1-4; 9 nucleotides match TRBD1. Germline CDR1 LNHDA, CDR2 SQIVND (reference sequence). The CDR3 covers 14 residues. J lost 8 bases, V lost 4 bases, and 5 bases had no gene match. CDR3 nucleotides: TGTGCCAGTAGTAAACAGGGGGCCGGGGAAAAACTGTTTTTT. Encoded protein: CASSKQGAGEKLFF.

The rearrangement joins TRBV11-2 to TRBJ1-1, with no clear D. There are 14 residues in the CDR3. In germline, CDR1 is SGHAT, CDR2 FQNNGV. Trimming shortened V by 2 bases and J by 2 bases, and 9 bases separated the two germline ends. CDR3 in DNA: TGTGCCAGCAGCTTAAATCAGGCTAACACTGAAGCTTTCTTT. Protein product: CASSLNQANTEAFF.

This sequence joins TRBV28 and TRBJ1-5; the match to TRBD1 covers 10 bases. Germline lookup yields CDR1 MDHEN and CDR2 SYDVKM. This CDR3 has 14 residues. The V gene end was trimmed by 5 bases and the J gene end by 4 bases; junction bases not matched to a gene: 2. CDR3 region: CASSRDRGNQPQHF. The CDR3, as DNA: TGTGCCAGCAGTAGGGACAGGGGAAATCAGCCCCAGCATTTT.

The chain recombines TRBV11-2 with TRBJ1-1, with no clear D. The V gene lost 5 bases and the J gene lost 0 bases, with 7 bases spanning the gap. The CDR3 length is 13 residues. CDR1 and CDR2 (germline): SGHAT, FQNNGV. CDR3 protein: CASSPQVNTEAFF. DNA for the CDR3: TGTGCCAGCAGCCCCCAGGTGAACACTGAAGCTTTCTTT.

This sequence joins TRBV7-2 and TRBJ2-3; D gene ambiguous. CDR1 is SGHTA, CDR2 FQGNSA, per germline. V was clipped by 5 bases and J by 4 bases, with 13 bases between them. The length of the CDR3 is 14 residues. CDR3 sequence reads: CASSQHVRADTQYF. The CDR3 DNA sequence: TGTGCCAGCAGCCAACATGTCCGGGCAGATACGCAGTATTTT. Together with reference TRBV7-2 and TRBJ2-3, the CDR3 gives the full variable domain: GAGVSQSPSNKVTEKGKDVELRCDPISGHTALYWYRQSLGQGLEFLIYFQGNSAPDKSGLPSDRFSAERTGGSVSTLTIQRTQQEDSAVYLCASSQHVRADTQYFGPGTRLTVL.

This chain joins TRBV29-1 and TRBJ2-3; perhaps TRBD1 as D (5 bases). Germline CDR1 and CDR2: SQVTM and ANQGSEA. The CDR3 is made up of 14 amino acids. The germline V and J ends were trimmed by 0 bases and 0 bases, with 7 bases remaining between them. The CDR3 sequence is CSVEDQGSTDTQYF. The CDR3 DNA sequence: TGCAGCGTTGAAGACCAGGGTAGCACAGATACGCAGTATTTT.

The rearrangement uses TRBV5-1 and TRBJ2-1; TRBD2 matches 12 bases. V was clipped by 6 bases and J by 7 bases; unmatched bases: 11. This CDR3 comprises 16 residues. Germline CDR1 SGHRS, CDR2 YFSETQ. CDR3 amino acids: CASTPLPSGGENEQFF. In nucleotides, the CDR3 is TGCGCCAGCACTCCTCTACCTAGCGGGGGGGAAAATGAGCAGTTCTTC.

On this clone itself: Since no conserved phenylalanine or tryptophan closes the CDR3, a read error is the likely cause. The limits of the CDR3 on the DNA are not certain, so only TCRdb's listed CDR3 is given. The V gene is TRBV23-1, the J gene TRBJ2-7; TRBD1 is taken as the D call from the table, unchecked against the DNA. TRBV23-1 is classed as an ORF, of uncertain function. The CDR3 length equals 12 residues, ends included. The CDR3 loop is CASSLPGTGTSS.

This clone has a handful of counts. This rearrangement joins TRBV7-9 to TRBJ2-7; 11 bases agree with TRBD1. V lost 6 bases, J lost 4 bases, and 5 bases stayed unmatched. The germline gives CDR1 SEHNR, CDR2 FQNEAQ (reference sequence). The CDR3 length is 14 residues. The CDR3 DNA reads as TGTGCCAGCAGTACTGGACAGGGGGCTTACGAGCAGTACTTC. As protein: CASSTGQGAYEQYF. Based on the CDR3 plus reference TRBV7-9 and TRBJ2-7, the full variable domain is DTGVSQNPRHKITKRGQNVTFRCDPISEHNRLYWYRQTLGQGPEFLTYFQNEAQLEKSRLLSDRFSAERPKGSFSTLEIQRTEQGDSAMYLCASSTGQGAYEQYFGPGTRLTVT.

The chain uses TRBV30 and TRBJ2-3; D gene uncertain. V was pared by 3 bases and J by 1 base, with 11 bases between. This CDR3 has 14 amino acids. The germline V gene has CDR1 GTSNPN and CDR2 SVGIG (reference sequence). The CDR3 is CAWRDKTGTDTQYF. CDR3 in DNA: TGTGCCTGGAGAGACAAAACAGGCACAGATACGCAGTATTTT.

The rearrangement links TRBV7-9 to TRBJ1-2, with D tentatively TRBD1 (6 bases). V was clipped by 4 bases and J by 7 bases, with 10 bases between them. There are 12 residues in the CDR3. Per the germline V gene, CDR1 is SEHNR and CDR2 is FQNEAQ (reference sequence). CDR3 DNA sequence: TGTGCCAGCAGCTCCAGGGGAGTTGGCTACACCTTC. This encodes CASSSRGVGYTF.

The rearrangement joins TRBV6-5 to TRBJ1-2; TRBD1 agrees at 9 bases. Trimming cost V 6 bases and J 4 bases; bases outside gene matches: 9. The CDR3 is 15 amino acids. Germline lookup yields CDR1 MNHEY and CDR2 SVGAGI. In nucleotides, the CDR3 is TGTGCCAGCAGCCCCGGGACAGGGCACGGCTATGGCTACACCTTC. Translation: CASSPGTGHGYGYTF.

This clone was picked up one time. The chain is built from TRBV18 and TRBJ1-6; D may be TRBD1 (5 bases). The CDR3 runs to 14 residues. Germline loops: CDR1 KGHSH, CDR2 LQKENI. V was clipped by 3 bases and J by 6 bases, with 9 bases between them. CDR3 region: CASSPRQPNSPLHF. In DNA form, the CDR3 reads TGTGCCAGCTCACCGCGACAGCCTAATTCACCCCTCCACTTT.

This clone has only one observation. This chain's CDR3 is CASSSTDTQYF. The CDR3 nucleotides read TGTGCCAGCAGTTCTACAGATACGCAGTATTTT. V usage is TRBV27 and J usage is TRBJ2-3; D is unresolved. Germline V gene data show CDR1 as MNHEY and CDR2 as SMNVEV (reference sequence). Trimming removed 4 bases from V and 3 bases from J, with 2 bases in between. The CDR3 spans 11 residues.

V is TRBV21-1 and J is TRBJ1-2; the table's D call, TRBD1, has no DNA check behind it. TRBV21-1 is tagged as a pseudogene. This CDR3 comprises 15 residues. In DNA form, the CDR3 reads TGTGCCAGCAGCTCCGAGGACACCCTGCTCTATGGCTACACCTTC. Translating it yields CASSSEDTLLYGYTF.

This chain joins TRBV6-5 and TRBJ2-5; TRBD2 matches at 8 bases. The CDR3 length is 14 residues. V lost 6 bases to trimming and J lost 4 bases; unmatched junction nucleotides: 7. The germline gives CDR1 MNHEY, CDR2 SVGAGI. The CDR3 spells CASRPTLAGETQYF. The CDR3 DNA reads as TGTGCCAGCAGACCTACGCTAGCGGGAGAGACCCAGTACTTC.